The 27 T cell receptor beta chains below come from one sample, sequenced in a study of blood T cells in healthy people across ages. A second roughly 6 to 12 cycle PCR used barcoded and J-beta primers. TCRdb ran MiXCR on the 5' RACE reads and lists one entry per CDR3 protein. The sample records about 930,000 distinct CDR3 sequences, 29% being singletons. The sample was also linked to a second study, of T cells of mothers and their children.

Sequenced: blood. The receptors here all came from a woman in her forties in good health.

The genes are TRBV5-1 and TRBJ2-4, with D perhaps TRBD1 or TRBD2 (5 bases each). The last part of the DNA fits TRBJ2-7 better; the J call may be wrong. This CDR3 spans 16 amino acids. Germline V lookup: CDR1 SGHRS, CDR2 YFSETQ. The CDR3: CASSLSPGTVSYEQYF. In nucleotides, the CDR3 is TGCGCCAGCAGCTTGTCGCCCGGGACCGTCTCCTACGAGCAGTACTTC.

The rearrangement uses TRBV28 and TRBJ2-3; D might be TRBD2 (6 bases). Trimming removed 2 bases from V and 13 bases from J, with 13 bases in between. The length of the CDR3 is 12 residues. Per germline, CDR1 MDHEN and CDR2 SYDVKM. The DNA of the CDR3 is TGTGCCAGCAGTTTAAGCCGGGGACTCAAGTATTTT. It codes for CASSLSRGLKYF.

Worth noting for this clonotype: It may be a read error: a sequence one base away is much more abundant. The rearrangement joins TRBV7-2 to TRBJ2-7; the D gene is possibly TRBD2 (6 bases). The better agreement between TRBJ2-5 and the DNA end casts doubt on the J call. CDR1 is SGHTA, CDR2 FQGNSA, per germline. The CDR3 has 14 amino acids. The CDR3 DNA follows: TGTGCCAACAGCTGGGCGGGACCACAAGAGACCCAGTACTTC. Translating gives CANSWAGPQETQYF.

This clonotype turned up a few times. The rearrangement uses TRBV30 and TRBJ2-7; the match to TRBD2 covers 7 bases. The J segment lost 0 bases and the V segment lost 3 bases, leaving 2 bases of the junction unmatched. The germline CDR1 and CDR2 sequences are GTSNPN and SVGIG (reference sequence). The CDR3 has 13 amino acids. CDR3: CAWRGGGSYEQYF. CDR3 sequence (DNA): TGTGCCTGGAGAGGCGGGGGCTCCTACGAGCAGTACTTC.

In this sample, this clonotype turned up many times. The V call is TRBV6-2 or TRBV6-3, the J call TRBJ1-2, with 8 positions matching TRBD1. The germline CDR1 and CDR2 sequences are MNHEY and SVGEGT. The CDR3 has 16 amino acids. Losses at the gene ends were 5 bases for V and 4 bases for J; bases not matched to a gene: 12. The CDR3 DNA follows: TGTGCCAGCAGTCAGCCCGGACAGGGCGACCTCTATGGCTACACCTTC. It encodes CASSQPGQGDLYGYTF.

This clonotype was counted at least ten times. This rearrangement joins TRBV5-1 to TRBJ2-3, with 10 nucleotides matching TRBD2. CDR1 is SGHRS, CDR2 YFSETQ, per germline. The trim removed 4 bases at V and 9 bases at J, leaving 8 bases unmatched. The CDR3 spans 14 residues. This CDR3 is CASSLTSGEVTQYF. In DNA, the CDR3 is TGCGCCAGCAGCCTAACTAGCGGGGAGGTCACGCAGTATTTT.

This clonotype was detected once. Its ends do not fully match the called genes, so a read error is possible. The chain carries TRBV12-3 or TRBV12-4 and TRBJ2-3; TRBD2 matches at 8 bases. The CDR3 consists of 16 residues. The CDR3 sequence is CACSLLTGGVADTQYF. CDR3 nucleotides: TGTGCCTGCAGTTTACTTACGGGGGGGGTGGCAGATACGCAGTATTTT.

This clonotype was detected only once. This sequence joins TRBV28 and TRBJ1-4, with D tentatively TRBD1 (5 bases). This CDR3 comprises 16 residues. V lost 5 bases and J lost 6, with 19 bases in between. Germline values: CDR1 MDHEN, CDR2 SYDVKM. The CDR3, as DNA: TGTGCCAGCAGTGACCCCGGAACAGGCGGGTATGAAAAACTGTTTTTT. Translated, it gives CASSDPGTGGYEKLFF.

The sample holds one count of this clonotype. A read error may account for a junction end that differs from germline. This chain joins TRBV10-3 and TRBJ1-1; 10 bases line up with TRBD1. The germline V gene encodes CDR1 ENHRY and CDR2 SYGVKD. This CDR3 is 14 amino acids long. Here the CDR3 DNA reads TGTACCATCAGTCCTCGGACAGGGGGCACTGAAGCTTTCTTT. It encodes CTISPRTGGTEAFF.

This clonotype was seen only once. V is TRBV30 and J is TRBJ1-5, with 7 nucleotides matching TRBD1. Germline V gene sequence: CDR1 GTSNPN, CDR2 SVGIG (reference sequence). The CDR3 extends over 14 amino acids. J gave up 0 bases and V 7 bases, and 6 bases lay outside the gene matches. The CDR3 DNA sequence: TGTGCCTTCGGGACAGTCTATAGCAATCAGCCCCAGCATTTT. Amino acid sequence: CAFGTVYSNQPQHF.

Ten or more counts support this clonotype. The V and J genes are TRBV4-1 and TRBJ2-4; perhaps TRBD2 as D (5 bases). Germline CDR1 reads MGHRA; CDR2 reads YSYEKL. Trimming took off 0 bases at V and 6 bases at J, with 12 bases between the two ends. This CDR3 region has 15 residues. CDR3 coding DNA: TGCGCCAGCAGCCAAGATTTACTAGTGAGAAACATTCAGTACTTC. Protein: CASSQDLLVRNIQYF.

The chain employs TRBV28 and TRBJ1-4; the D is unclear. The CDR3 length is 14 residues. V was cut by 3 bases and J by 3 bases, with 8 bases left in between. Germline CDR1 MDHEN, CDR2 SYDVKM. The CDR3 reads CASSFWTANEKLFF. The CDR3 bases are TGTGCCAGCAGTTTTTGGACGGCTAATGAAAAACTGTTTTTT.

The V call is TRBV11-1, the J call TRBJ2-1, with 7 bases fitting TRBD1. V shed 5 bases and J 10 bases; nucleotides not matched to a gene: 8. This CDR3 is built from 13 residues. Germline CDR1 is SGHAT and CDR2 is FQDESV (reference sequence). CDR3 loop: CASSHRGSYEQFF. In DNA, the CDR3 is TGTGCCAGCAGCCACAGGGGTTCCTACGAGCAGTTCTTC. Looking up the rest from reference TRBV11-1 and TRBJ2-1 gives the full variable domain: EAEVAQSPRYKITEKSQAVAFWCDPISGHATLYWYRQILGQGPELLVQFQDESVVDDSQLPKDRFSAERLKGVDSTLKIQPAELGDSAMYLCASSHRGSYEQFFGPGTRLTVL.

For this clonotype: A much larger clone lies a single base off, so this may be a read error. V gene TRBV20-1 combines with J gene TRBJ1-4; D remains ambiguous. Germline CDR1 and CDR2: DFQATT and SNEGSKA (reference sequence). This CDR3 has 15 residues. CDR3 loop: CSARATLPVNERLFF. Written as DNA, the CDR3 is TGCAGTGCTAGAGCCACGTTGCCGGTTAATGAAAGACTGTTTTTT.

A few counts support this clonotype. The chain joins TRBV28 to TRBJ2-7; 7 bases fit TRBD1. V was clipped by 6 bases and J by 6 bases; unmatched bases: 14. Germline lookup yields CDR1 MDHEN and CDR2 SYDVKM. The CDR3 has 15 amino acids. The CDR3 DNA follows: TGTGCCAGCAGCTCCTTATCCGGGACAGTATCCGAGCAGTACTTC. Its translation is CASSSLSGTVSEQYF.

This clonotype has ten or more counts. The rearrangement links TRBV20-1 to TRBJ2-7; D may be TRBD1 (6 bases). V lost 0 bases and J lost 0, with 24 bases in between. CDR3 length: 19 amino acids. Per germline, CDR1 DFQATT and CDR2 SNEGSKA (reference sequence). The CDR3 reads CSARERATGIIPSSYEQYF. CDR3 DNA sequence: TGCAGTGCTAGAGAAAGAGCGACAGGAATAATTCCCAGCTCCTACGAGCAGTACTTC.

Regarding this clonotype: It may be a read error: a sequence one base away is much more abundant. This chain joins TRBV12-3 or TRBV12-4 and TRBJ2-5; maybe TRBD1 (5 bases). This CDR3 is built from 13 residues. Trimming stripped 2 bases from V and 11 bases from J, with 15 bases between. CDR3 nucleotide sequence: TGTGCCAGCAGTTTAAGCAGGGTCAATGAGCAGTACTTC. Protein product: CASSLSRVNEQYF.

The chain uses TRBV18 and TRBJ2-7; TRBD2 agrees at 9 bases. V trimming: 3 bases; J trimming: 8 bases; junction bases outside the gene matches: 8. The V gene's germline CDR1 is KGHSH and CDR2 LQKENI. This CDR3 contains 14 residues. DNA of the CDR3: TGTGCCAGCTCACCCGGGACTAGCACGTATCAGCAGTACTTC. Translating it yields CASSPGTSTYQQYF.

This clonotype appeared many times. The chain joins TRBV29-1 to TRBJ2-7; 7 nucleotides align to TRBD1. The CDR3 contains 12 residues. V was clipped by 5 bases and J by 2 bases; unmatched bases: 3. Germline V CDR1 and CDR2: SQVTM, ANQGSEA. CDR3: CSVTGVTYEQYF. Here the CDR3 DNA reads TGCAGCGTTACAGGGGTGACCTACGAGCAGTACTTC.

This clonotype was seen at least ten times. This chain connects TRBV20-1 to TRBJ1-3; TRBD1 matches at 8 bases. Germline V gene data show CDR1 as DFQATT and CDR2 as SNEGSKA (reference sequence). The CDR3 loop spans 16 amino acids. V dropped 4 bases and J dropped 3; count of bases not matched to a gene: 11. CDR3 sequence reads: CSATTGELKSGNTIYF. DNA for the CDR3: TGCAGTGCTACGACAGGGGAACTGAAGAGTGGAAACACCATATATTTT.

This clonotype has at least ten counts. CDR3 sequence reads: CASSEGGLTQYF. CDR3 nucleotides: TGTGCCAGCAGTGAAGGTGGTCTTACGCAGTATTTT. The genes are TRBV6-1 and TRBJ2-3; D is unclear. Germline CDR1 and CDR2: MNHNS and SASEGT. This CDR3 has 12 residues. The V end lost 1 base, the J end lost 8 bases, and 7 bases lay between the germline ends.

This clonotype was observed at least ten times. This chain connects TRBV24-1 to TRBJ2-6, with a weak D call TRBD1 (5 bases). Germline V gene sequence: CDR1 KGHDR, CDR2 SFDVKD. The CDR3 contains 16 residues. With 4 bases removed from V and 0 bases from J, the gap between germline ends came to 9 bases. CDR3 sequence: CATSEDSFSGANVLTF. CDR3 coding DNA: TGTGCCACCAGTGAAGACAGCTTCTCTGGGGCCAACGTCCTGACTTTC.

CDR3: CASSPSGTGAPNYGYTF. The CDR3 DNA is TGTGCCAGCAGTCCCTCCGGGACAGGGGCCCCAAACTATGGCTACACCTTC. The chain has TRBV12-3 or TRBV12-4 and TRBJ1-2, with 10 bases matching TRBD1. The CDR3 runs 17 residues. The V and J ends lost 5 bases and 2 bases, in that order; junction bases with no gene match: 11.

The chain combines TRBV3-1 with TRBJ1-3; 7 bases match TRBD1. The CDR3 consists of 17 residues. Germline V gene data show CDR1 as LGHDT and CDR2 as YNNKEL (reference sequence). V dropped 2 bases and J dropped 0; count of bases not matched to a gene: 7. The CDR3 loop is CASSQLAGTVSGNTIYF. The CDR3 DNA sequence: TGTGCCAGCAGCCAATTAGCCGGGACAGTCTCTGGAAACACCATATATTTT.

The chain couples TRBV29-1 to TRBJ2-7; a possible D gene is TRBD1 (5 bases). V gave up 7 bases and J gave up 5 bases, with 15 bases separating them. Germline V lookup: CDR1 SQVTM, CDR2 ANQGSEA. This CDR3 contains 12 residues. In DNA, the CDR3 is TGCAGCGCCCAGGGTTATAGCCACGAGCAGTACTTC. Its protein is CSAQGYSHEQYF.

V is TRBV25-1 and J is TRBJ1-4, with 7 bases that match TRBD1. From germline, CDR1 is MGHDK and CDR2 SYGVNS. Germline trimming cut 3 bases from V and 8 bases from J; bases unmatched to any gene: 3. The CDR3 contains 13 residues. CDR3 in amino acids: CASSDRGIEKLFF. In DNA form, the CDR3 reads TGTGCCAGCAGTGACAGGGGGATCGAAAAACTGTTTTTT.

This chain uses TRBV6-6 with TRBJ1-5; 8 positions agree with TRBD1. The CDR3 has 15 amino acids. Germline V gives CDR1 MNHNY, CDR2 SVGAGI (reference sequence). V lost 6 bases, J lost 6 bases, and 10 bases stayed unmatched. The CDR3 coding sequence is TGTGCCAGCAGGGGACAGGCGATATCGAGTCAGCCCCAGCATTTT. Its translation is CASRGQAISSQPQHF.